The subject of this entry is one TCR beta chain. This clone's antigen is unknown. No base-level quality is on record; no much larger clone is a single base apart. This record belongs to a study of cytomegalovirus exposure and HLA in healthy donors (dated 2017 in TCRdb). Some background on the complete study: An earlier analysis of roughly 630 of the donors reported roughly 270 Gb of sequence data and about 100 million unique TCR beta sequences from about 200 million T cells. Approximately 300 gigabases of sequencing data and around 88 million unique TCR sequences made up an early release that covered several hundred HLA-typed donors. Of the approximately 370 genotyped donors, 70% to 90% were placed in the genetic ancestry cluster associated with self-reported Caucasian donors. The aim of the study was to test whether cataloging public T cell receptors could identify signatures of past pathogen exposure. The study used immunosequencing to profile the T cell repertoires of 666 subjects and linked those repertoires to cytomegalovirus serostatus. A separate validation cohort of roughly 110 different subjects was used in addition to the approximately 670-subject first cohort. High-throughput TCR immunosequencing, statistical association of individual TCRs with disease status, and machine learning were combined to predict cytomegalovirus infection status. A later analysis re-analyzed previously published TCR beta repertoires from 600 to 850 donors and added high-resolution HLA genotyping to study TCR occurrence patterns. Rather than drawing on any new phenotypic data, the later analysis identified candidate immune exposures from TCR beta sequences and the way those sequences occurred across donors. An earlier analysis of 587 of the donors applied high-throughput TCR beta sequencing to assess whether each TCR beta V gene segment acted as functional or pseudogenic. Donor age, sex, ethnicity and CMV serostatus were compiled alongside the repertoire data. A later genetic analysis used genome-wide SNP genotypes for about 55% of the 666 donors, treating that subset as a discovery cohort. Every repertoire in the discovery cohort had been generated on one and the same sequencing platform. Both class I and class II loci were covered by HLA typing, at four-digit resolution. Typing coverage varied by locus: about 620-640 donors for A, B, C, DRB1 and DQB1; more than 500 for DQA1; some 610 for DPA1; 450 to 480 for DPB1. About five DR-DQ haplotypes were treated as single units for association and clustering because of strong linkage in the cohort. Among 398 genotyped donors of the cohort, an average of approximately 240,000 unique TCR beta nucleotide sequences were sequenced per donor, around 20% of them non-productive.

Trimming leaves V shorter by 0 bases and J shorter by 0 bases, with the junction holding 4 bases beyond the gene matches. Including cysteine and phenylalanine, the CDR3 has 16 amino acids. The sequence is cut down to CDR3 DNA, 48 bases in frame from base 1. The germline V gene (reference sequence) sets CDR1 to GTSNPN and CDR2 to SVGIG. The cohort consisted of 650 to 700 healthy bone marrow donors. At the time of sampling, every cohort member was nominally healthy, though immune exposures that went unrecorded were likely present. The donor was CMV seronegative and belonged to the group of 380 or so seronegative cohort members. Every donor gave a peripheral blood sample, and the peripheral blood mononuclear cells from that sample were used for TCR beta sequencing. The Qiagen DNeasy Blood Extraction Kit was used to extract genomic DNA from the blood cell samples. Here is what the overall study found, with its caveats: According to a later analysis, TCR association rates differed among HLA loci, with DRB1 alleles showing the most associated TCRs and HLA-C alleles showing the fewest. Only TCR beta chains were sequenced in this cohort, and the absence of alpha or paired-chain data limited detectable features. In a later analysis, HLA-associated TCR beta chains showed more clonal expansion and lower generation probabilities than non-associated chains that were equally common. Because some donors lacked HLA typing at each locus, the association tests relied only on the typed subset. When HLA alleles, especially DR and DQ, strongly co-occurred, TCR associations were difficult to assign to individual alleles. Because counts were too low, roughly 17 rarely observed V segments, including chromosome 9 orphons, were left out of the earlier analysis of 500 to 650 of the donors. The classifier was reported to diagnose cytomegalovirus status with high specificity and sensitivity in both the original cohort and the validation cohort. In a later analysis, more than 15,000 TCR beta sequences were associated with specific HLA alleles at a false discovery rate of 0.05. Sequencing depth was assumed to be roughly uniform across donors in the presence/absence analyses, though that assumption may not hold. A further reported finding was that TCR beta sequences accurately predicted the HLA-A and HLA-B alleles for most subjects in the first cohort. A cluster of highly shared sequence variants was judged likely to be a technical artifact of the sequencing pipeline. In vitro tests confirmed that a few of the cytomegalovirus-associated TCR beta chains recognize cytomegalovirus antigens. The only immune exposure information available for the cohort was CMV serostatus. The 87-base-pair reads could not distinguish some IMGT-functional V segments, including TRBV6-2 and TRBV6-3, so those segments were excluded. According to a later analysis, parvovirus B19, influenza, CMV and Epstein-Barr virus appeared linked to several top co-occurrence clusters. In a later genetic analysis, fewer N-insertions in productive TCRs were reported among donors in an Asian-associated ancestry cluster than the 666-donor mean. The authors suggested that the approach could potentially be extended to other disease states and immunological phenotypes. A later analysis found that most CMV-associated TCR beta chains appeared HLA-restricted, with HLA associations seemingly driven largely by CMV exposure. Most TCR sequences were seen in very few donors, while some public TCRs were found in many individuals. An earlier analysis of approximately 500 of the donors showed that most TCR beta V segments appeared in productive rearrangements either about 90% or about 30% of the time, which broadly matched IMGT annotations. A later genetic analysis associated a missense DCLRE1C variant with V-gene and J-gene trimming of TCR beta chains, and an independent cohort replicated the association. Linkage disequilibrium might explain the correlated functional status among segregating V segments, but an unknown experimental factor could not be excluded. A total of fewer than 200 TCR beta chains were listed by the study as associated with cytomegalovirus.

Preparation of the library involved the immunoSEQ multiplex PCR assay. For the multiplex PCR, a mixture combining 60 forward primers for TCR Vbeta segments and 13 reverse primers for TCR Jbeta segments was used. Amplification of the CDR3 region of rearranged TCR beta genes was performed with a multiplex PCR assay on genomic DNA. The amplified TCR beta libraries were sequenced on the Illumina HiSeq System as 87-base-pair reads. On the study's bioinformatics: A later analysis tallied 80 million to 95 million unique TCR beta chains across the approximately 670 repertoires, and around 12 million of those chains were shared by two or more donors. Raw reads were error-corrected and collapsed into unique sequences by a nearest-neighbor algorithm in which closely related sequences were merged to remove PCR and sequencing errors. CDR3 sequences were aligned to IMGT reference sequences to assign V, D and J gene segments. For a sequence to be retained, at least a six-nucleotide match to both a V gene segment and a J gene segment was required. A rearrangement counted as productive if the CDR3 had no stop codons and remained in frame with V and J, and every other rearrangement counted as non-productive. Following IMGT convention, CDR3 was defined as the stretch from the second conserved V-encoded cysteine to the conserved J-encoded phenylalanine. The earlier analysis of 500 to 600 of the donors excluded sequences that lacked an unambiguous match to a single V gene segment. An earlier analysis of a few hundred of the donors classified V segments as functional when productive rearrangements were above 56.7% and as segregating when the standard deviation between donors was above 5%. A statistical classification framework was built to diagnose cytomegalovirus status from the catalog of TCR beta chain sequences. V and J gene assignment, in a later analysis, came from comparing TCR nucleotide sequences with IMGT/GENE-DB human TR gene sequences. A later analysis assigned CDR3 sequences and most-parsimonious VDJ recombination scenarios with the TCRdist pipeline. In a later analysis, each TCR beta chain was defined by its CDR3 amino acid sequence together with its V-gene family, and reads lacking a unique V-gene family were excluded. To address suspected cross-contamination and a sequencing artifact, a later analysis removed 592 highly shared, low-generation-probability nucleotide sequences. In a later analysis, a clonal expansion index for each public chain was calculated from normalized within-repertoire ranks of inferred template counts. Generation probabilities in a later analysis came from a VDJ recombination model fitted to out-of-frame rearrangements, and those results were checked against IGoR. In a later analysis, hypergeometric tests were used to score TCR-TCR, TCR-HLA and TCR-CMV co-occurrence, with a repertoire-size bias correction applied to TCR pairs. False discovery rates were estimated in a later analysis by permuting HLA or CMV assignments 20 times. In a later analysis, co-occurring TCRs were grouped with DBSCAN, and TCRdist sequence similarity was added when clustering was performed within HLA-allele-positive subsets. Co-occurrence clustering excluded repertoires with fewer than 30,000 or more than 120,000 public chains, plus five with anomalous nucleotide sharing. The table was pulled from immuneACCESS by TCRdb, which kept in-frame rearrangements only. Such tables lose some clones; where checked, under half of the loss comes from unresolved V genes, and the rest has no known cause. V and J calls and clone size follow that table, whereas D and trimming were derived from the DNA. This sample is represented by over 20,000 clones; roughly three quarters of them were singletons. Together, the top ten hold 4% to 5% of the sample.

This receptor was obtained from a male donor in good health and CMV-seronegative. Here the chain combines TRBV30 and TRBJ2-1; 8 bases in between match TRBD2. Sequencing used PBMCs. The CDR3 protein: CAWSVTSGHSYNEQFF. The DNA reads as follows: TGTGCCTGGAGTGTAACTAGCGGCCACTCCTACAATGAGCAGTTCTTC.